This entry lists 21 T cell receptor beta chains sequenced from one sample in a study of blood T cell repertoires in COVID-19. Libraries were prepared by immunoSEQ multiplex PCR; TCRdb keeps only in-frame clonotypes and omits some of them. The sample lists about 150,000 clones, 84% occurring once. The sequenced sample consisted of peripheral blood. Every receptor here comes from a human donor in a cohort sampled during active COVID-19.

Here the CDR3 DNA reads TGTGCCAGCAGCTTGGCCGGGACTAGCGGGAGTGTGGAGACCCAGTACTTC. Translated, it gives CASSLAGTSGSVETQYF. This sequence joins TRBV5-6 and TRBJ2-5; the match to TRBD2 covers 14 bases. With V trimmed by 0 bases and J by 5 bases, 6 bases remained unmatched. The CDR3 is 17 amino acids. In germline, CDR1 is SGHDT, CDR2 YYEEEE.

This clone was seen ten or more times. The chain combines TRBV11-3 with TRBJ1-4; D remains ambiguous. The CDR3 runs to 14 residues. V was pared by 5 bases and J by 5 bases, with 12 bases between. Germline CDR1 and CDR2: SGHNT and YENEEA. The CDR3 reads CASSPYRENEKLFF. CDR3 DNA: TGTGCCAGCAGCCCGTACAGAGAAAATGAAAAACTGTTTTTT.

The V and J genes are TRBV6-2 or TRBV6-3 and TRBJ2-1, with 10 bases identical to TRBD1. Trimming at V came to 6 bases and at J to 5 bases, leaving 7 bases not matched to a gene. This CDR3 has 15 amino acids. Germline-derived CDR1 and CDR2 are MNHEY and SVGEGT. CDR3 in amino acids: CASSPLGTGDNEQFF. The CDR3 DNA follows: TGTGCCAGCAGCCCACTCGGGACAGGGGACAATGAGCAGTTCTTC.

This clone was seen just once. V and J are TRBV7-2 and TRBJ2-1, with 11 positions matching TRBD2. Germline V gene lookup returns CDR1 SGHTA and CDR2 FQGNSA. With 6 bases clipped from V and 10 bases from J, the junction kept 8 bases outside the gene matches. The CDR3 loop spans 14 amino acids. The DNA of the CDR3 is TGTGCCAGCAGGGTAGCGGGAGGGCCGGGGGAGCAGTTCTTC. It specifies CASRVAGGPGEQFF.

V and J are TRBV11-2 and TRBJ2-7, with 8 bases fitting TRBD1. The CDR3 loop spans 15 amino acids. Looked up from germline, CDR1 is SGHAT and CDR2 is FQNNGV. The V segment lost 5 bases and the J segment 3 bases; nucleotides outside the gene matches: 9. CDR3 sequence: CASSLPGTGVYEQYF. CDR3 in DNA: TGTGCCAGCAGCCTCCCCGGGACAGGAGTCTACGAGCAGTACTTC.

This sequence joins TRBV11-1 and TRBJ2-3, with unresolved D. CDR1 is SGHAT, CDR2 FQDESV, per germline (reference sequence). The V and J ends lost 1 base and 3 bases respectively, with 11 bases between them. This CDR3 spans 15 amino acids. The CDR3 nucleotides are TGTGCCAGCAGCTTAGGGCCTGGCTCGACAGATACGCAGTATTTT. As protein: CASSLGPGSTDTQYF.

There are a few counts of this clone. The chain uses TRBV19 and TRBJ1-6, with 9 bases lining up with TRBD1. Trimming cost V 5 bases and J 9 bases; bases outside gene matches: 11. The CDR3 is 16 amino acids. CDR1 and CDR2 (germline): LNHDA, SQIVND (reference sequence). The CDR3 sequence: CASSHGQGRFGSPLHF. DNA for the CDR3: TGTGCCAGTAGTCACGGACAGGGGAGGTTCGGTTCACCCCTCCACTTT.

The rearrangement uses TRBV5-1 and TRBJ2-6; perhaps TRBD2 as D (5 bases). Trimming cost V 0 bases and J 4 bases, with 8 bases left between them. The CDR3 spans 15 residues. From germline, CDR1 is SGHRS and CDR2 YFSETQ. CDR3 in amino acids: CASSLAGTGANVLTF. The CDR3, as DNA: TGCGCCAGCAGCTTGGCGGGAACCGGGGCCAACGTCCTGACTTTC.

The chain combines TRBV7-8 with TRBJ1-2, with 7 bases that match TRBD1. This CDR3 comprises 13 residues. CDR1 and CDR2 from the germline V gene are SGHVS and FQNEAQ. V lost 5 bases to trimming and J lost 4 bases; unmatched junction nucleotides: 4. As DNA, the CDR3 is TGTGCCAGCAGCCCCGGGACAGTCTATGGCTACACCTTC. Amino acid sequence: CASSPGTVYGYTF.

The chain has TRBV3-1 (or the pseudogene TRBV3-2) and TRBJ2-5; 13 bases match TRBD2. Trimming at V came to 4 bases and at J to 2 bases, leaving 4 bases not matched to a gene. The CDR3 length is 16 residues. Per the germline V gene, CDR1 is LGHDT and CDR2 is YNNKEL (reference sequence). The CDR3 DNA reads as TGTGCCAGCAGCCCAGGACTAGCGGGAGCACAAGAGACCCAGTACTTC. Translating it yields CASSPGLAGAQETQYF.

The sample holds one count of this clone. The rearrangement uses TRBV5-4 and TRBJ2-1; 7 positions agree with TRBD1. CDR3 size: 14 residues. After removal of 4 bases from V and 5 bases from J, the junction contained 6 bases not matched to a gene. Germline V lookup: CDR1 SGHNT, CDR2 YYREEE (reference sequence). The CDR3 nucleotides are TGTGCCAGCAGCACAGGGACAGCTAACAATGAGCAGTTCTTC. Its translation: CASSTGTANNEQFF.

This chain links TRBV9 with TRBJ1-1; D is undetermined. Germline CDR1 and CDR2: SGDLS and YYNGEE. The germline V and J ends were trimmed by 4 bases and 1 base, with 11 bases remaining between them. The CDR3 has 14 amino acids. The CDR3 spells CASSLITQNTEAFF. The CDR3 DNA reads TGTGCCAGCAGCCTCATAACACAGAACACTGAAGCTTTCTTT. The full variable domain, completed using reference TRBV9 and TRBJ1-1, is DSGVTQTPKHLITATGQRVTLRCSPRSGDLSVYWYQQSLDQGLQFLIQYYNGEERAKGNILERFSAQQFPDLHSELNLSSLELGDSALYFCASSLITQNTEAFFGQGTRLTVV.

CDR3 DNA sequence: TGTGCCAGCAGCTGGCCCCGGGCTAGCGAGAACAATGAGCAGTTCTTC. Protein product: CASSWPRASENNEQFF. This chain joins TRBV5-6 and TRBJ2-1; tentative D call: TRBD2 (6 bases). Germline V CDR1 and CDR2: SGHDT, YYEEEE. The CDR3 runs to 16 residues. Trimming left V 3 bases short and J 5 bases short, with 18 bases between.

This clone was recorded a few times. This sequence joins TRBV11-2 and TRBJ1-4; D is undetermined. V lost 1 base and J lost 8, with 14 bases in between. CDR1 and CDR2 from the germline V gene are SGHAT and FQNNGV. This CDR3 region has 15 residues. CDR3 sequence reads: CASSLGRSLGEKLFF. The CDR3 coding sequence is TGTGCCAGCAGCTTAGGGAGGAGCCTTGGAGAAAAACTGTTTTTT.

The J gene is TRBJ2-2, the V gene TRBV18, with D tentatively TRBD1 (6 bases). The CDR3 has 13 residues. Trimming removed 2 bases from V and 8 bases from J, with 9 bases in between. CDR1 is KGHSH and CDR2 is LQKENI in the germline V gene. The CDR3 region has the DNA TGTGCCAGCTCACCAGGGGGCGAAGGGGAGCTGTTTTTT. Its protein product is CASSPGGEGELFF.

The chain has TRBV7-9 and TRBJ2-2; 7 positions match TRBD1. The CDR3 runs 17 residues. V lost 6 bases and J lost 1; bases outside the gene matches: 11. The germline CDR1 and CDR2 sequences are SEHNR and FQNEAQ (reference sequence). As DNA, the CDR3 is TGTGCCAGCAGTCAAGGGCAACAGGGGTGGAACACCGGGGAGCTGTTTTTT. It encodes CASSQGQQGWNTGELFF.

The table lists this clone with a few counts. This rearrangement joins TRBV7-2 to TRBJ1-6; 9 bases agree with TRBD1. This CDR3 spans 15 amino acids. V lost 1 base, J lost 10 bases, and 5 bases stayed unmatched. From germline, CDR1 is SGHTA and CDR2 FQGNSA. CDR3 residues: CASSLGTGVRSPLHF. DNA for the CDR3: TGTGCCAGCAGCTTAGGGACAGGGGTACGGTCACCCCTCCACTTT.

This chain connects TRBV11-2 to TRBJ1-6, with D possibly being TRBD1 (6 bases). Trimming stripped 3 bases from V and 5 bases from J, with 8 bases between. The CDR3 consists of 14 residues. CDR1 SGHAT and CDR2 FQNNGV come from the germline V gene. The CDR3 bases are TGTGCCAGCAGCTTCAACAGGGATAATTCACCCCTCCACTTT. It translates to CASSFNRDNSPLHF.

V is TRBV18 and J is TRBJ1-1; tentative D call: TRBD1 (6 bases). Per germline, CDR1 KGHSH and CDR2 LQKENI. Trimming cost V 2 bases and J 7 bases, with 17 bases left between them. The CDR3 runs 15 residues. The CDR3 here is CASSPSGGALGEAFF. CDR3 nucleotide sequence: TGTGCCAGCTCACCATCGGGGGGGGCTTTAGGTGAAGCTTTCTTT.

This clone was found a few times. This chain uses TRBV4-2 with TRBJ1-5; D is unclear. From germline, CDR1 is LGHNA and CDR2 YNFKEQ. Trimming left V 3 bases short and J 4 bases short, with 19 bases between. This CDR3 comprises 17 residues. The DNA of the CDR3 is TGTGCCAGCAGCCATGGGGTTGGGGAGACAAGGAATCAGCCCCAGCATTTT. Its protein is CASSHGVGETRNQPQHF.

The chain carries TRBV11-3 and TRBJ2-7, with 7 nucleotides matching TRBD1. The CDR3 has 15 amino acids. V shed 0 bases and J 7 bases; nucleotides not matched to a gene: 9. In germline, CDR1 is SGHNT, CDR2 YENEEA. CDR3 bases: TGTGCCAGCAGCTTAGATGAGACAGGGTTCCGGGAGCAGTACTTC. Translating it yields CASSLDETGFREQYF. Together with reference TRBV11-3 and TRBJ2-7, the CDR3 gives the full variable domain: EAGVVQSPRYKIIEKKQPVAFWCNPISGHNTLYWYLQNLGQGPELLIRYENEEAVDDSQLPKDRFSAERLKGVDSTLKIQPAELGDSAVYLCASSLDETGFREQYFGPGTRLTVT.